One and the same sample provided the 2 T cell receptor beta chains below, sequenced in a study of T cells in narcolepsy (dated by TCRdb to 2016 to 2018). Preparation of the library involved the immunoSEQ multiplex PCR assay. TCRdb took this table from immuneACCESS and kept in-frame rearrangements with V and J called. Such tables lack part of the clones; where checked against another copy, unresolved V genes explain under half of the gap, and the rest is unexplained. Within this sample are under 35,000 clones, with around 86% of them counted one time only. The ten most abundant clones make up 2.6% of the sample. The sequenced sample consisted of CD45RA- memory CD4+ T cells from PBMCs. The cell subset or site label for this specimen denotes: memory T cells sorted ex vivo from peripheral blood. The receptors originated from a human donor with narcolepsy.

This chain links TRBV4-1 with TRBJ2-7, with TRBD1 identical over 9 bases. This CDR3 region has 16 residues. The germline CDR1 and CDR2 sequences are MGHRA and YSYEKL. V shed 4 bases, J shed 1 base, and the junction held 8 bases outside the gene matches. DNA of the CDR3: TGCGCCAGCAGCCGAGCCGCGGACAGGGGATCCTACGAGCAGTACTTC. This codes for CASSRAADRGSYEQYF.

This clone was seen a handful of times. V and J are TRBV7-9 and TRBJ2-2, with 9 bases fitting TRBD2. Unmatched junction bases numbered 8, after V lost 5 bases and J lost 4 bases. CDR1 is SEHNR and CDR2 is FQNEAQ in the germline V gene (reference sequence). The CDR3 consists of 16 residues. CDR3 DNA: TGTGCCAGCAGCCCCCAGAGCGGGAGGTCCACCGGGGAGCTGTTTTTT. Translation gives CASSPQSGRSTGELFF. Based on the CDR3 plus reference TRBV7-9 and TRBJ2-2, the full variable domain is DTGVSQNPRHKITKRGQNVTFRCDPISEHNRLYWYRQTLGQGPEFLTYFQNEAQLEKSRLLSDRFSAERPKGSFSTLEIQRTEQGDSAMYLCASSPQSGRSTGELFFGEGSRLTVL.